What follows are 12 T cell receptor beta chains derived from one specimen sequenced in a study of cytomegalovirus exposure and HLA in healthy donors. PCR amplification relied on 60 Vbeta primers (plus 13 Jbeta primers). Profiled with immunoSEQ multiplex PCR; TCRdb holds only in-frame clones, not every one. Found here are 150,000 to 200,000 clones, over 60% of them singletons; the top ten hold approximately 1.5%. Material for sequencing was PBMCs. The receptors stem from a girl aged 5-17 years in good health and CMV-seronegative.

This sequence joins TRBV7-8 and TRBJ1-2, with 8 nucleotides matching TRBD1. This CDR3 has 15 amino acids. Germline V lookup: CDR1 SGHVS, CDR2 FQNEAQ. J was trimmed by 4 bases and V by 5 bases; bases with no gene match: 9. This chain's CDR3 is CASSETGDVGYGYTF. The CDR3 DNA is TGTGCCAGCAGCGAGACAGGGGATGTTGGCTATGGCTACACCTTC.

The rearrangement links TRBV6-6 to TRBJ1-1; TRBD1 agrees at 7 bases. The germline V gene encodes CDR1 MNHNY and CDR2 SVGAGI (reference sequence). The J segment lost 0 bases and the V segment lost 6 bases, leaving 10 bases of the junction unmatched. The CDR3 has 16 amino acids. The CDR3 DNA is TGTGCCAGCAGAAAGGGCAGGGGGTCCATGAACACTGAAGCTTTCTTT. Translated, it gives CASRKGRGSMNTEAFF.

The chain carries TRBV5-1 and TRBJ2-7; 9 bases line up with TRBD1. The CDR3 sequence is 15 residues long. Germline CDR1 and CDR2: SGHRS and YFSETQ. V lost 5 bases, J lost 0 bases, and 6 bases stayed unmatched. CDR3 residues: CASRTGGVSSYEQYF. CDR3 sequence (DNA): TGCGCCAGCAGGACAGGGGGGGTCAGCTCCTACGAGCAGTACTTC.

This clone has only one observation. The chain is built from TRBV10-3 and TRBJ2-5, with TRBD2 identical over 7 bases. This CDR3 spans 15 amino acids. The germline gives CDR1 ENHRY, CDR2 SYGVKD. After removal of 3 bases from V and 3 bases from J, the junction contained 7 bases not matched to a gene. For the CDR3, the DNA is TGTGCCATCAGTGACCCCGGGGGGTCTGAAGAGACCCAGTACTTC. It specifies CAISDPGGSEETQYF.

J is TRBJ2-2 and V is TRBV2; 9 nucleotides line up with TRBD1. The V gene's germline CDR1 is SNHLY and CDR2 FYNNEI. Unmatched junction bases numbered 15, after V lost 4 bases and J lost 6 bases. There are 18 residues in the CDR3. CDR3 amino acids: CASSGGQGPSVRPGELFF. CDR3 bases: TGTGCCAGCAGTGGGGGACAGGGACCTTCCGTACGGCCCGGGGAGCTGTTTTTT.

For the CDR3, the DNA is TGCGCCAGCAGCAGCTATTTTCAAGAGACCCAGTACTTC. It codes for CASSSYFQETQYF. The chain links TRBV4-1 to TRBJ2-5, with D unresolved. Germline CDR1 MGHRA, CDR2 YSYEKL. V shed 5 bases and J shed 2 bases, with 9 bases lying between them. The CDR3 sequence is 13 residues long.

This clone was seen a handful of times. V gene TRBV5-1 combines with J gene TRBJ2-5, with 8 bases lining up with TRBD2. The CDR3 totals 14 residues. From germline, CDR1 is SGHRS and CDR2 YFSETQ. J was trimmed by 5 bases and V by 3 bases; bases with no gene match: 6. The CDR3: CASSSGLAAETQYF. The CDR3 DNA is TGCGCCAGCAGCTCCGGACTAGCAGCGGAGACCCAGTACTTC.

The V gene is TRBV6-5, the J gene TRBJ2-3; tentative D call: TRBD1 (7 bases). Trimming took off 6 bases at V and 4 bases at J, with 14 bases between the two ends. This CDR3 has 14 amino acids. The germline gives CDR1 MNHEY, CDR2 SVGAGI. The CDR3 nucleotides are TGTGCCAGCAGCCGACAGGGAGGTGCAGATACGCAGTATTTT. It translates to CASSRQGGADTQYF.

The rearrangement uses TRBV10-3 and TRBJ1-1, with TRBD1 identical over 10 bases. The germline V gene encodes CDR1 ENHRY and CDR2 SYGVKD. The CDR3 totals 14 residues. The J segment lost 7 bases and the V segment lost 7 bases, leaving 9 bases of the junction unmatched. The CDR3 here is CAIISDRGLREAFF. The CDR3 region has the DNA TGTGCCATCATTTCGGACAGGGGGTTGCGTGAAGCTTTCTTT.

This rearrangement joins TRBV15 to TRBJ2-7, with D possibly TRBD2 on 5 matching bases. The V gene's germline CDR1 is LNHNV and CDR2 YYDKDF (reference sequence). The CDR3 covers 14 residues. Trimming took 3 bases from V and 3 from J, leaving 12 bases between them. The CDR3 loop reads CATSSLSGGYEQYF. The CDR3 DNA reads as TGTGCCACCAGCAGCCTCAGCGGCGGCTACGAGCAGTACTTC.

This rearrangement joins TRBV11-2 to TRBJ2-7; 7 bases align to TRBD2. The germline CDR1 and CDR2 sequences are SGHAT and FQNNGV. V lost 3 bases and J lost 3; bases outside the gene matches: 8. The CDR3 is 15 residues long. CDR3 DNA: TGTGCCAGCAGCTTGCGAGCGGGGCTCAGCTACGAGCAGTACTTC. It is translated as CASSLRAGLSYEQYF.

V usage is TRBV15 and J usage is TRBJ2-2, with 7 bases aligning to TRBD2. In germline, CDR1 is LNHNV, CDR2 YYDKDF (reference sequence). The trim removed 5 bases at V and 4 bases at J, leaving 10 bases unmatched. This CDR3 has 16 amino acids. The CDR3 spells CATSPLGGLTTGELFF. CDR3 coding DNA: TGTGCCACCAGCCCCCTGGGGGGGTTGACCACCGGGGAGCTGTTTTTT.